The 20 T cell receptor beta chains in this list originate from one sample, sequenced in a study of vaccination and CD4 T cells after COVID-19. Described treatment: approximately nine-day PBMC culture with coronavirus spike peptide pools or control peptides (ViraFEST assay). Once obtained from cultured CD4+ T cells, the DNA was sequenced using the Oncomine TCR Beta short-read assay. TCRdb passed the PCR reads through MiXCR, listing each CDR3 protein once. The data hold 9,500 to 13,000 distinct CDR3 sequences, with 30% observed a single time. These receptors lack a known antigen. This sample comprised CD4+ T cells from blood, cultured in vitro, obtained after SARS-CoV-2 vaccination. The origin of the receptors is a human donor who had recovered from COVID-19.

CDR3 loop: CASSQDSGGNQPQHF. The DNA of the CDR3 is TGCGCCAGCAGCCAAGACTCAGGGGGCAATCAGCCCCAGCATTTT. The V and J genes are TRBV4-3 and TRBJ1-5, with D tentatively TRBD1 (6 bases). The CDR3 has 15 amino acids. The V end was cut by 0 bases, the J end by 2 bases, with 8 bases between. The germline V gene has CDR1 LGHNA and CDR2 YSLEER.

This clonotype has a handful of counts. V is TRBV6-1 and J is TRBJ2-3, with D possibly being TRBD1 or TRBD2 (6 bases each). V was pared by 7 bases and J by 3 bases, with 11 bases between. Germline lookup yields CDR1 MNHNS and CDR2 SASEGT. The CDR3 contains 13 residues. CDR3 loop: CASKRGATDTQYF. CDR3 coding DNA: TGTGCCAGCAAAAGGGGGGCAACAGATACGCAGTATTTT.

This clonotype has more than one count but fewer than ten. The V gene is TRBV6-1, the J gene TRBJ1-6; weak D call: TRBD1 (6 bases). Germline lookup yields CDR1 MNHNS and CDR2 SASEGT. The germline V and J ends were trimmed by 1 base and 4 bases, with 17 bases remaining between them. The CDR3 consists of 18 residues. The CDR3 nucleotides read TGTGCCAGCAGTGAAGGGCAGGGGATCGTGGGTTATAATTCACCCCTCCACTTT. Protein: CASSEGQGIVGYNSPLHF.

The chain joins TRBV7-9 to TRBJ2-7, with D unresolved. The CDR3 runs 13 residues. Germline V lookup: CDR1 SEHNR, CDR2 FQNEAQ (reference sequence). Trimming left V 4 bases short and J 3 bases short, with 10 bases between. Written as DNA, the CDR3 is TGTGCCAGCAGCTATAATGACCGCTACGAGCAGTACTTC. It encodes CASSYNDRYEQYF. Full variable domain (remainder filled in from reference TRBV7-9 and TRBJ2-7): DTGVSQNPRHKITKRGQNVTFRCDPISEHNRLYWYRQTLGQGPEFLTYFQNEAQLEKSRLLSDRFSAERPKGSFSTLEIQRTEQGDSAMYLCASSYNDRYEQYFGPGTRLTVT.

This clonotype has just a few counts. V gene TRBV7-2 combines with J gene TRBJ1-5; D is possibly TRBD1 (6 bases). The ends were cut back, 0 bases at V and 4 bases at J, with 10 bases in the middle. This CDR3 contains 15 residues. Germline V CDR1 and CDR2: SGHTA, FQGNSA. In DNA form, the CDR3 reads TGTGCCAGCAGCTTAGCTTTCACAGGGAATCAGCCCCAGCATTTT. Protein product: CASSLAFTGNQPQHF.

The chain joins TRBV21-1 to TRBJ2-7; the D call in the table, TRBD2, was not verified against the DNA. TRBV21-1 is termed a pseudogene. The CDR3 consists of 15 residues. Written as DNA, the CDR3 is TGTGCCAGCAGCAAATGGGGAGAGGAAGTGGACGAGCAGTACTTC. Its protein is CASSKWGEEVDEQYF.

The J gene is TRBJ2-2, the V gene TRBV4-1; TRBD2 might be the D (5 bases). CDR3 length: 13 residues. From germline, CDR1 is MGHRA and CDR2 YSYEKL. V shed 8 bases and J shed 5 bases, with 12 bases lying between them. This chain's CDR3 is CASSRDGTGELFF. CDR3 DNA sequence: TGCGCCAGCTCCCGGGATGGGACCGGGGAGCTGTTTTTT.

This clonotype was detected a few times. V is TRBV20-1 and J is TRBJ1-1; TRBD1 is a possible D gene (5 bases). Germline-derived CDR1 and CDR2 are DFQATT and SNEGSKA (reference sequence). The CDR3 consists of 13 residues. V lost 6 bases and J lost 6, with 17 bases in between. In DNA, the CDR3 is TGCAGTGCGGGGGAGGCCCCCGCCCCTGAAGCTTTCTTT. It is translated as CSAGEAPAPEAFF.

The J gene is TRBJ1-2, the V gene TRBV4-2; D uncertain. Germline V gives CDR1 LGHNA, CDR2 YNFKEQ. The CDR3 runs to 14 residues. Trimming pared 1 base from V and 1 base from J, leaving 7 bases between. The DNA for the CDR3 is TGTGCCAGCAGCCAAGCTGATGGTAACTATGGCTACACCTTC. Translated: CASSQADGNYGYTF.

The CDR3 loop is CASSLGREETQYF. The CDR3 DNA sequence: TGTGCCAGCAGTTTAGGGAGGGAAGAGACCCAGTACTTC. J is TRBJ2-5 and V is TRBV28; 7 nucleotides align to TRBD2. Germline CDR1 is MDHEN and CDR2 is SYDVKM. The CDR3 has 13 amino acids. The V and J ends lost 2 bases and 3 bases, in that order; junction bases with no gene match: 0.

This chain uses TRBV12-3 or TRBV12-4 with TRBJ1-2; D gene uncertain. V lost 3 bases, J lost 3 bases, and 11 bases lay in between. This CDR3 region has 14 residues. The CDR3, as DNA: TGTGCCAGCAGTTTGGGCAGTAATGACTATGGCTACACCTTC. Amino acid sequence: CASSLGSNDYGYTF.

This clonotype was observed a few times. The chain employs TRBV7-2 and TRBJ2-5, with D possibly being TRBD2 (5 bases). Germline CDR1 and CDR2: SGHTA and FQGNSA. V was shortened by 1 base and J by 5 bases, with 11 bases between the two germline ends. This CDR3 contains 14 residues. The CDR3 region is CASSLGSSWETQYF. In DNA form, the CDR3 reads TGTGCCAGCAGCTTAGGATCTAGCTGGGAGACCCAGTACTTC.

V usage is TRBV19 and J usage is TRBJ2-3, with 12 bases lining up with TRBD2. Unmatched junction bases numbered 19, after V lost 6 bases and J lost 3 bases. From germline, CDR1 is LNHDA and CDR2 SQIVND (reference sequence). The CDR3 consists of 20 residues. Here the CDR3 reads CASSTGRAKTGTSGTDTQYF. The CDR3 DNA follows: TGTGCCAGTAGCACCGGCCGGGCAAAAACCGGGACTAGCGGGACAGATACGCAGTATTTT.

This clonotype turned up a few times. The gene calls are TRBV28 and TRBJ1-5; 8 positions match TRBD1. Losses at the gene ends were 6 bases for V and 6 bases for J; bases not matched to a gene: 10. The CDR3 sequence is 15 residues long. The germline V gene encodes CDR1 MDHEN and CDR2 SYDVKM. In DNA form, the CDR3 reads TGTGCCAGCAGACGCCCAGGGGGCGAAGGTCAGCCCCAGCATTTT. This translates into CASRRPGGEGQPQHF.

This clonotype has just a few counts. The chain uses TRBV6-2 or TRBV6-3 and TRBJ2-5, with TRBD1 matching 9 bases. The CDR3 is 15 amino acids. CDR1 and CDR2 from the germline V gene are MNHEY and SVGEGT. Trimming cost V 2 bases and J 5 bases; bases outside gene matches: 6. Written as DNA, the CDR3 is TGTGCCAGCAGTTACAGGGACAGGGTTGGTGAGACCCAGTACTTC. Encoded protein: CASSYRDRVGETQYF.

In this sample, this clonotype turned up a few times. The rearrangement joins TRBV20-1 to TRBJ2-1, with 11 bases aligning to TRBD2. The CDR3 consists of 15 residues. CDR1 is DFQATT and CDR2 is SNEGSKA in the germline V gene (reference sequence). V lost 6 bases, J lost 12 bases, and 16 bases stayed unmatched. CDR3 protein: CSAKTSGRWFRRQFF. CDR3 DNA: TGCAGTGCCAAAACTAGCGGGAGATGGTTTAGGAGGCAGTTCTTC.

This clonotype counts as medium-sized. The chain is built from TRBV27 and TRBJ2-1, with 7 bases fitting TRBD2. Germline V lookup: CDR1 MNHEY, CDR2 SMNVEV (reference sequence). CDR3 length: 17 amino acids. V shed 1 base, J shed 2 bases, and the junction held 8 bases outside the gene matches. CDR3 amino acids: CASSLWSQAGPYNEQFF. CDR3 nucleotides: TGTGCCAGCAGTTTATGGTCGCAAGCGGGACCCTACAATGAGCAGTTCTTC.

The chain recombines TRBV6-1 with TRBJ2-1; TRBD2 agrees at 8 bases. J gave up 9 bases and V 4 bases, and 11 bases lay outside the gene matches. Germline CDR1 is MNHNS and CDR2 is SASEGT. This CDR3 has 15 amino acids. The CDR3 spells CASSGPSSGSREQFF. The CDR3 DNA is TGTGCCAGCAGTGGCCCTTCCAGCGGGAGTCGTGAGCAGTTCTTC.

CDR3 DNA: TGTGCCAGCAGCGGAAAGAACAGGGGGACTGAAGCTTTCTTT. It translates to CASSGKNRGTEAFF. The rearrangement links TRBV7-2 to TRBJ1-1; TRBD1 aligns across 8 bases. The CDR3 consists of 14 residues. Germline V gene sequence: CDR1 SGHTA, CDR2 FQGNSA. The ends lost 5 bases at V and 5 bases at J; junction bases unmatched: 7.

This clonotype was detected only once. This sequence joins TRBV9 and TRBJ2-1; 9 nucleotides agree with TRBD2. The CDR3 loop spans 16 amino acids. V was clipped by 0 bases and J by 4 bases; unmatched bases: 5. The germline V gene has CDR1 SGDLS and CDR2 YYNGEE. CDR3 coding DNA: TGTGCCAGCAGCGTAGTGCGGGAGGGGACTTACAATGAGCAGTTCTTC. It yields the protein CASSVVREGTYNEQFF.